The 25 T cell receptor beta chains reported below all come from one sample, sequenced in a study of cytomegalovirus exposure and HLA in healthy donors. Primers: 60 Vbeta forward and 13 Jbeta reverse. Clones were sequenced by immunoSEQ multiplex PCR, and TCRdb holds only the in-frame ones, with some missing. The sample has 130,000 or so clones, roughly 77% seen once. Material for sequencing was PBMCs. The receptors come from a man aged 25-45 years in good health and CMV-seronegative.

This clone has a handful of counts. The J gene is TRBJ1-2, the V gene TRBV6-5, with TRBD1 matching 7 bases. The CDR3 runs to 13 residues. The J segment lost 6 bases and the V segment lost 1 base, leaving 2 bases of the junction unmatched. Germline CDR1 is MNHEY and CDR2 is SVGAGI. The CDR3 nucleotides are TGTGCCAGCAGTTACTTAGGGGGCGATGGCTACACCTTC. This encodes CASSYLGGDGYTF.

V gene TRBV2 combines with J gene TRBJ2-3, with 7 nucleotides matching TRBD1. This CDR3 region has 14 residues. V trimming: 3 bases; J trimming: 4 bases; junction bases outside the gene matches: 4. CDR1 SNHLY and CDR2 FYNNEI come from the germline V gene. This CDR3 is CASSEDRWADTQYF. The CDR3 coding sequence is TGTGCCAGCAGTGAGGACAGGTGGGCAGATACGCAGTATTTT.

The V and J genes are TRBV29-1 and TRBJ2-1; no reliable D call. The CDR3 has 13 residues. Trimming stripped 7 bases from V and 8 bases from J, with 18 bases between. Per the germline V gene, CDR1 is SQVTM and CDR2 is ANQGSEA. The CDR3 here is CSGIQSVSDEQFF. As DNA, the CDR3 is TGCAGCGGGATTCAGTCAGTCAGCGATGAGCAGTTCTTC.

The gene calls are TRBV14 and TRBJ1-2, with D unclear. The CDR3 has 15 amino acids. V was trimmed by 0 bases and J by 7 bases, leaving 15 bases between them. CDR1 SGHDN and CDR2 FVKESK come from the germline V gene. CDR3 protein: CASSQDRAGTLGYTF. In nucleotides, the CDR3 is TGTGCCAGCAGCCAAGATAGGGCGGGAACGCTTGGCTACACCTTC. The whole variable domain, filled in from reference TRBV14 and TRBJ1-2, reads EAGVTQFPSHSVIEKGQTVTLRCDPISGHDNLYWYRRVMGKEIKFLLHFVKESKQDESGMPNNRFLAERTGGTYSTLKVQPAELEDSGVYFCASSQDRAGTLGYTFGSGTRLTVV.

The gene calls are TRBV4-2 and TRBJ2-7; TRBD1 might be the D (7 bases). Deletions cut 4 bases from V and 3 bases from J, with 13 bases between. The CDR3 is 14 residues long. Germline assignment: CDR1 LGHNA and CDR2 YNFKEQ. CDR3 nucleotides: TGTGCCAGCAGCCGCGGGACAGAGAACTACGAGCAGTACTTC. This codes for CASSRGTENYEQYF.

The chain has TRBV4-3 and TRBJ1-1; D uncertain. CDR3 size: 14 residues. V was clipped by 4 bases and J by 5 bases, with 14 bases between them. Germline-derived CDR1 and CDR2 are LGHNA and YSLEER. CDR3 region: CASSRQGGETEAFF. As DNA, the CDR3 is TGCGCCAGCAGCCGCCAAGGCGGGGAGACTGAAGCTTTCTTT.

V and J are TRBV5-1 and TRBJ2-7, with TRBD1 identical over 7 bases. The germline CDR1 and CDR2 sequences are SGHRS and YFSETQ. The CDR3 covers 15 residues. V shed 4 bases and J 0 bases; nucleotides not matched to a gene: 7. CDR3 in DNA: TGCGCCAGCAGCGCGACAGGGACGGGCTCCTACGAGCAGTACTTC. Translation gives CASSATGTGSYEQYF.

This clone has just one count. This chain links TRBV4-1 with TRBJ1-5, with 9 bases matching TRBD1. Germline V lookup: CDR1 MGHRA, CDR2 YSYEKL. V shed 3 bases and J 6 bases; nucleotides not matched to a gene: 9. This CDR3 has 16 amino acids. CDR3 nucleotide sequence: TGCGCCAGCAGCCATTTTGGGACAGGGACGGGTCAGCCCCAGCATTTT. Its protein product is CASSHFGTGTGQPQHF.

This clone was seen once. The rearrangement joins TRBV5-1 to TRBJ2-1; 8 positions match TRBD1. Germline-derived CDR1 and CDR2 are SGHRS and YFSETQ. Trimming at V came to 0 bases and at J to 2 bases, leaving 1 base not matched to a gene. The CDR3 totals 15 residues. CDR3 bases: TGCGCCAGCAGCTTGGGACAGGGGACCTACAATGAGCAGTTCTTC. This codes for CASSLGQGTYNEQFF.

The chain carries TRBV28 and TRBJ1-2, with TRBD1 as a possible D gene (5 bases). Trimming pared 2 bases from V and 1 base from J, leaving 17 bases between. The CDR3 spans 17 residues. Germline assignment: CDR1 MDHEN and CDR2 SYDVKM. CDR3 residues: CASSLPMGREGNYGYTF. CDR3 coding DNA: TGTGCCAGCAGTTTACCCATGGGCAGGGAGGGTAACTATGGCTACACCTTC.

This clone was found a few times. This chain joins TRBV6-5 and TRBJ1-3; D is unclear. The CDR3 sequence is 15 residues long. Per the germline V gene, CDR1 is MNHEY and CDR2 is SVGAGI. V gave up 4 bases and J gave up 2 bases, with 12 bases separating them. The CDR3 sequence is CASSLLGAAGNTIYF. The DNA of the CDR3 is TGTGCCAGCAGTTTACTCGGAGCGGCTGGAAACACCATATATTTT.

The V call is TRBV7-8, the J call TRBJ2-1; D is possibly TRBD2 (5 bases). The CDR3 extends over 13 amino acids. Trimming pared 5 bases from V and 16 bases from J, leaving 21 bases between. CDR1 is SGHVS, CDR2 FQNEAQ, per germline. CDR3 in DNA: TGTGCCAGCAGCCCATCAGCCCATGAGAGCGGTTTCTTC. The encoded protein is CASSPSAHESGFF.

The V call is TRBV5-1, the J call TRBJ2-5; D perhaps matches TRBD2 (6 bases). Germline values: CDR1 SGHRS, CDR2 YFSETQ. The CDR3 extends over 15 amino acids. The V and J ends lost 5 bases and 5 bases respectively, with 19 bases between them. The CDR3 is CASRLGSGAGETQYF. CDR3 DNA: TGCGCCAGCAGGCTTGGGTCGGGTGCGGGGGAGACCCAGTACTTC.

This clone was counted a few times. The chain combines TRBV6-1 with TRBJ1-5; 7 bases line up with TRBD1. The junction had 5 bases not matched to a gene; V was cut back by 4 bases and J by 5 bases. The V gene's germline CDR1 is MNHNS and CDR2 SASEGT. This CDR3 has 14 amino acids. CDR3 sequence reads: CASSVQGTHQPQHF. DNA for the CDR3: TGTGCCAGCAGTGTACAGGGGACCCATCAGCCCCAGCATTTT.

V usage is TRBV2 and J usage is TRBJ2-7, with a tentative D call TRBD1 (6 bases). V lost 8 bases, J lost 5 bases, and 10 bases lay in between. CDR3 length: 11 residues. CDR1 and CDR2 (germline): SNHLY, FYNNEI. CDR3 in DNA: TGTGCCAGCGGCAGGGGTAACGAGCAGTACTTC. Its translation is CASGRGNEQYF. Full variable domain (rest looked up from reference TRBV2 and TRBJ2-7): EPEVTQTPSHQVTQMGQEVILRCVPISNHLYFYWYRQILGQKVEFLVSFYNNEISEKSEIFDDQFSVERPDGSNFTLKIRSTKLEDSAMYFCASGRGNEQYFGPGTRLTVT.

The chain recombines TRBV7-2 with TRBJ1-5; TRBD1 aligns across 8 bases. J gave up 4 bases and V 6 bases, and 5 bases lay outside the gene matches. CDR3 length equals 14 residues. Germline loops: CDR1 SGHTA, CDR2 FQGNSA. CDR3 coding DNA: TGTGCCAGCAGGGATACAGGGGGAAATCAGCCCCAGCATTTT. The encoded protein is CASRDTGGNQPQHF.

The chain is built from TRBV6-5 and TRBJ1-3; D may be TRBD1 (5 bases). Trimming left V 5 bases short and J 0 bases short, with 11 bases between. CDR1 is MNHEY, CDR2 SVGAGI, per germline. The length of the CDR3 is 15 residues. The chain's CDR3 is CASSKGPNSGNTIYF. CDR3 coding DNA: TGTGCCAGCAGTAAGGGGCCAAACTCTGGAAACACCATATATTTT.

V usage is TRBV15 and J usage is TRBJ2-7; TRBD1 matches at 9 bases. Germline assignment: CDR1 LNHNV and CDR2 YYDKDF (reference sequence). The CDR3 spans 16 residues. The V gene end was trimmed by 1 base and the J gene end by 5 bases; junction bases not matched to a gene: 9. The CDR3 coding sequence is TGTGCCACCAGCAGAGCCCACGGACAGGGGATCGACGAGCAGTACTTC. Amino acid sequence: CATSRAHGQGIDEQYF.

CDR3 DNA sequence: TGTGCCAGCAGCCGGAATAGCGGGTTAGGGCAAGAGACCCAGTACTTC. Its protein product is CASSRNSGLGQETQYF. The rearrangement uses TRBV4-2 and TRBJ2-5, with 7 bases aligning to TRBD2. Trimming at V came to 4 bases and at J to 2 bases, leaving 10 bases not matched to a gene. The V gene's germline CDR1 is LGHNA and CDR2 YNFKEQ. There are 16 residues in the CDR3.

The chain links TRBV5-1 to TRBJ1-5; maybe TRBD1 (6 bases). Trimming took off 6 bases at V and 3 bases at J, with 16 bases between the two ends. Germline values: CDR1 SGHRS, CDR2 YFSETQ. The CDR3 is made up of 15 amino acids. CDR3 DNA sequence: TGCGCCAGCACCAGGTCAGGGGCATACAATCAGCCCCAGCATTTT. It encodes CASTRSGAYNQPQHF.

The rearrangement joins TRBV4-1 to TRBJ2-2; 8 bases match TRBD1. Losses at the gene ends were 4 bases for V and 7 bases for J; bases not matched to a gene: 5. The CDR3 runs to 14 residues. Germline assignment: CDR1 MGHRA and CDR2 YSYEKL. CDR3 residues: CASSPRTGFGELFF. The CDR3 DNA sequence: TGCGCCAGCAGCCCCCGGACAGGGTTCGGGGAGCTGTTTTTT.

V usage is TRBV5-4 and J usage is TRBJ2-7, with 7 bases that match TRBD2. In germline, CDR1 is SGHNT, CDR2 YYREEE (reference sequence). CDR3 length: 15 residues. Germline trimming cut 4 bases from V and 3 bases from J; bases unmatched to any gene: 10. The CDR3 bases are TGTGCCAGCAGCGCCTCGCCAGCGGGGATCTACGAGCAGTACTTC. As protein: CASSASPAGIYEQYF.

This chain uses TRBV4-1 with TRBJ2-7, with 10 bases that match TRBD2. Germline V gene data show CDR1 as MGHRA and CDR2 as YSYEKL. The CDR3 extends over 16 amino acids. The ends lost 1 base at V and 4 bases at J; junction bases unmatched: 7. Here the CDR3 DNA reads TGCGCCAGCAGCCAAGGCCCGACTAGCGGGCTGTACGAGCAGTACTTC. Translating gives CASSQGPTSGLYEQYF.

This clone was recorded a few times. The chain has TRBV4-2 and TRBJ2-7; maybe TRBD2 (6 bases). The ends were cut back, 1 base at V and 0 bases at J, with 13 bases in the middle. Germline V gene sequence: CDR1 LGHNA, CDR2 YNFKEQ. There are 16 residues in the CDR3. CDR3 coding DNA: TGTGCCAGCAGCCAAGTATATCTTAGCGGCTCCTACGAGCAGTACTTC. This encodes CASSQVYLSGSYEQYF.

This chain connects TRBV28 to TRBJ2-1; 13 nucleotides match TRBD2. After removal of 4 bases from V and 5 bases from J, the junction contained 5 bases not matched to a gene. CDR1 is MDHEN, CDR2 SYDVKM, per germline. The CDR3 is 16 amino acids. As DNA, the CDR3 is TGTGCCAGCAGTTCAAGACTAGCGGGAGGCAACAATGAGCAGTTCTTC. This codes for CASSSRLAGGNNEQFF. Filled out from reference TRBV28 and TRBJ2-1, the complete variable domain reads DVKVTQSSRYLVKRTGEKVFLECVQDMDHENMFWYRQDPGLGLRLIYFSYDVKMKEKGDIPEGYSVSREKKERFSLILESASTNQTSMYLCASSSRLAGGNNEQFFGPGTRLTVL.